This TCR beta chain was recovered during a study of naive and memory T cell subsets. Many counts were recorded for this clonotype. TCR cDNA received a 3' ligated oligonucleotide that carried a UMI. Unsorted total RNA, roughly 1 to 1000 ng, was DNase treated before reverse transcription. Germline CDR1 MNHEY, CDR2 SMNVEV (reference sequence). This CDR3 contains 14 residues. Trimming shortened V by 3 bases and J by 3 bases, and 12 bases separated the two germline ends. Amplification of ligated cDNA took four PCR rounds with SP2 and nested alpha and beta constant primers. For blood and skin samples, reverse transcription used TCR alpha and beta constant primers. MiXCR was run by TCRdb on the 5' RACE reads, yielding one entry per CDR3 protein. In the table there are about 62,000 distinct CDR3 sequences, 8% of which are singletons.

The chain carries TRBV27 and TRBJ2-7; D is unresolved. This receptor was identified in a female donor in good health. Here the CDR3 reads CASSFNSRFYEQYF. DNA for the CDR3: TGTGCCAGCAGTTTCAATTCAAGATTCTACGAGCAGTACTTC.